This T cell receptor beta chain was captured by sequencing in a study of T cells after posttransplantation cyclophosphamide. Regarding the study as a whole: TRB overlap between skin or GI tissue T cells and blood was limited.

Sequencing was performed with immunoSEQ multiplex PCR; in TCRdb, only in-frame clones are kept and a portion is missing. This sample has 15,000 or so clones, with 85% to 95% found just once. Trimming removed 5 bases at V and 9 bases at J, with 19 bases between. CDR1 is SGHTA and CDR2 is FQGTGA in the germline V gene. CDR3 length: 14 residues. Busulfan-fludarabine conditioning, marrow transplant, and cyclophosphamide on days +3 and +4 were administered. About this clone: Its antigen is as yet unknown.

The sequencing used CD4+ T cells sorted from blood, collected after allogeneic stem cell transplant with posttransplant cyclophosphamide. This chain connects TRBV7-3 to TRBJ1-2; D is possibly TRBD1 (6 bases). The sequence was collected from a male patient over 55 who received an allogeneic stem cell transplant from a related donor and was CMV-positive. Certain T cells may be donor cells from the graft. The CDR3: CASSPGTTKGSYTF. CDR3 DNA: TGTGCCAGCAGCCCGGGGACAACAAAGGGAAGCTACACCTTC.